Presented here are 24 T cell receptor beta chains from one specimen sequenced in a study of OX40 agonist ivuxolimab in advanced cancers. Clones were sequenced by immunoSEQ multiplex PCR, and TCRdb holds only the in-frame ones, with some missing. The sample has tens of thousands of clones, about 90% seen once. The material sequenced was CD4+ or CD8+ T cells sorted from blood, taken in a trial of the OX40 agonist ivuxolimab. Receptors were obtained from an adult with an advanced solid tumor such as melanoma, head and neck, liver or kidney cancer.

The CDR3 is CASSLQGRGPDTQYF. In nucleotides, the CDR3 is TGTGCCAGCAGCCTCCAGGGCAGGGGTCCAGATACGCAGTATTTT. The chain combines TRBV5-4 with TRBJ2-3; D is possibly TRBD1 (6 bases). V lost 4 bases and J 4 bases, leaving 16 bases between the germline ends. CDR3 length equals 15 residues. Germline assignment: CDR1 SGHNT and CDR2 YYREEE (reference sequence).

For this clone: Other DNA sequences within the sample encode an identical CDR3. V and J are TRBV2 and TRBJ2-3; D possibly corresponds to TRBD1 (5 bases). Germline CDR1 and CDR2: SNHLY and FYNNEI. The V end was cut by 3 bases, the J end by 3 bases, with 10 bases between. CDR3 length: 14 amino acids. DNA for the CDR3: TGTGCCAGCAGTGATCAGGGCCGTACAGATACGCAGTATTTT. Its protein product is CASSDQGRTDTQYF.

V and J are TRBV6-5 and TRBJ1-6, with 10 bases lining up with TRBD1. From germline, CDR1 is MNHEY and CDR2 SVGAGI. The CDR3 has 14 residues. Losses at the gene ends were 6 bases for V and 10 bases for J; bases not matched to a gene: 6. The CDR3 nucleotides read TGTGCCAGCAGCTGGGACAGGGGTTCATCACCCCTCCACTTT. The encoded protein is CASSWDRGSSPLHF.

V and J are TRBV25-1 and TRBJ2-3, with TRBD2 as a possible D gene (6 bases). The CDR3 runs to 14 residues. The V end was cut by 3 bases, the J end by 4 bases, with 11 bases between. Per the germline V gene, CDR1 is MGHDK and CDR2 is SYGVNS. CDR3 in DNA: TGTGCCAGCAGTGAGGGCGGGACGGCAGATACGCAGTATTTT. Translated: CASSEGGTADTQYF.

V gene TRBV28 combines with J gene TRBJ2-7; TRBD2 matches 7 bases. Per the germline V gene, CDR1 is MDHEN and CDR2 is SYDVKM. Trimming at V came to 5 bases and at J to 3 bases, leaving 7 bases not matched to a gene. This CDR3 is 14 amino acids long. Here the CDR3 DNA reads TGTGCCAGCAGTCCTAGCGGAGCCTTCTACGAGCAGTACTTC. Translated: CASSPSGAFYEQYF.

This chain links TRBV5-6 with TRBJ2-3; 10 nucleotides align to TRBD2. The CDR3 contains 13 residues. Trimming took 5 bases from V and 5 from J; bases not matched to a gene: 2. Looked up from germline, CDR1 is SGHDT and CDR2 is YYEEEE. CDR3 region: CASSGLAEDTQYF. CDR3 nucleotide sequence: TGTGCCAGCAGTGGACTAGCGGAAGATACGCAGTATTTT.

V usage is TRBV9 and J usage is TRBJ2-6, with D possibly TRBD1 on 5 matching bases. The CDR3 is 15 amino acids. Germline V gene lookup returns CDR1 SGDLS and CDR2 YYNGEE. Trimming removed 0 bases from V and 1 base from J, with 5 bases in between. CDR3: CASSVAGSGANVLTF. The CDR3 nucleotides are TGTGCCAGCAGCGTAGCAGGGTCTGGGGCCAACGTCCTGACTTTC.

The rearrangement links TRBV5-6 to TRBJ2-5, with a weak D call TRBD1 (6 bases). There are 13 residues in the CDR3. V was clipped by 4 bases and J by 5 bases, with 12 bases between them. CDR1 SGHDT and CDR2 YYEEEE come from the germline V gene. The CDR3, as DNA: TGTGCCAGCAGCACACAGGGCGGTGAGACCCAGTACTTC. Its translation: CASSTQGGETQYF.

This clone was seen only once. The CDR3 loop is CSPAKTQYF. The CDR3 bases are TGCAGCCCCGCAAAGACCCAGTACTTC. The chain has TRBV29-1 and TRBJ2-5; D is unclear. V dropped 8 bases and J dropped 6 bases, with 7 bases sitting between them. CDR1 and CDR2 from the germline V gene are SQVTM and ANQGSEA. The CDR3 spans 9 residues.

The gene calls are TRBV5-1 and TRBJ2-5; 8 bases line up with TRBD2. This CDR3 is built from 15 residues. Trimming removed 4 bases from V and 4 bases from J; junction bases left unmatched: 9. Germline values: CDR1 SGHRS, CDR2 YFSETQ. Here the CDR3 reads CASSGTSGRAETQYF. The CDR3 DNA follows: TGCGCCAGCAGCGGGACGAGCGGGAGAGCAGAGACCCAGTACTTC.

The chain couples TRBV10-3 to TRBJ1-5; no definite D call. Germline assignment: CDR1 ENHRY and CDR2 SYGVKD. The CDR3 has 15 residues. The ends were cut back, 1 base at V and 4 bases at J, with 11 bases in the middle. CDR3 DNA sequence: TGTGCCATCAGTGAGTTTGCCAACAGTAATCAGCCCCAGCATTTT. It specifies CAISEFANSNQPQHF.

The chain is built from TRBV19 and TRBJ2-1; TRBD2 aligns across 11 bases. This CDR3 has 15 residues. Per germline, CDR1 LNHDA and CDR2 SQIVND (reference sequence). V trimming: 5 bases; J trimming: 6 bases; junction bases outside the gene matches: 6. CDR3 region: CASSVLAGGSNEQFF. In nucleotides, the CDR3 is TGTGCCAGTAGTGTTCTAGCGGGAGGAAGCAATGAGCAGTTCTTC.

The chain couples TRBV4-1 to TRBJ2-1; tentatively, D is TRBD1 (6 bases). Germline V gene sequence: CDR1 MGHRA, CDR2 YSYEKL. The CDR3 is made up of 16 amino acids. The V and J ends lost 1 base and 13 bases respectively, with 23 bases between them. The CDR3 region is CASSQGPGVGGSKQFF. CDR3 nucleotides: TGCGCCAGCAGCCAAGGCCCAGGGGTAGGTGGGAGCAAACAGTTCTTC.

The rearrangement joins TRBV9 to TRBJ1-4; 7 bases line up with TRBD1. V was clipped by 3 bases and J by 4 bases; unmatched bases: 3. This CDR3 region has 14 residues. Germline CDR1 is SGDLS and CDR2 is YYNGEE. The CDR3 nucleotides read TGTGCCAGCAGCGCGACAGGGAATAATGAAAAACTGTTTTTT. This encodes CASSATGNNEKLFF.

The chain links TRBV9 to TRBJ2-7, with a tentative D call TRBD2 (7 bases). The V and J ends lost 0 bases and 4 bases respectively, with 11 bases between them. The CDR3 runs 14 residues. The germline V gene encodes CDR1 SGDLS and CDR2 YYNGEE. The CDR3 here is CASSVDRGAYEQYF. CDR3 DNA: TGTGCCAGCAGCGTAGATCGGGGGGCTTACGAGCAGTACTTC. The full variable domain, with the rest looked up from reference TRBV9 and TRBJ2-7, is DSGVTQTPKHLITATGQRVTLRCSPRSGDLSVYWYQQSLDQGLQFLIQYYNGEERAKGNILERFSAQQFPDLHSELNLSSLELGDSALYFCASSVDRGAYEQYFGPGTRLTVT.

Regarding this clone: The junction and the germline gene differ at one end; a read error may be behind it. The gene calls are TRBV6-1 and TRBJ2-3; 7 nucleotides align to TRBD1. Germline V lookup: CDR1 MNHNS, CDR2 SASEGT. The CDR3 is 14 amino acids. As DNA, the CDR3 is TGTGCCAGCAGTCCCGACGAGGGGACAGTTACGCAGTATTTT. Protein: CASSPDEGTVTQYF.

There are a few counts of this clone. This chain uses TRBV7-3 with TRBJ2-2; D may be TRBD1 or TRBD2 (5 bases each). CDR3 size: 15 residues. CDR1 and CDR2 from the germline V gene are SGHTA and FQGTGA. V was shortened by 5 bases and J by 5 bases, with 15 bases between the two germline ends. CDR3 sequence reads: CASSPIGTTTGELFF. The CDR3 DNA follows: TGTGCCAGCAGCCCAATCGGGACCACAACCGGGGAGCTGTTTTTT.

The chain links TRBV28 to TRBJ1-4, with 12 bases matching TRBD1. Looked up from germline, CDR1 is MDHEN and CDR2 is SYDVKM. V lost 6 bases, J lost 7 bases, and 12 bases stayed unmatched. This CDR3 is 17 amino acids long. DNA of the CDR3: TGTGCCAGCAGGGTGGCCGGGACAGGGGGCGCGCGTGAAAAACTGTTTTTT. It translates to CASRVAGTGGAREKLFF.

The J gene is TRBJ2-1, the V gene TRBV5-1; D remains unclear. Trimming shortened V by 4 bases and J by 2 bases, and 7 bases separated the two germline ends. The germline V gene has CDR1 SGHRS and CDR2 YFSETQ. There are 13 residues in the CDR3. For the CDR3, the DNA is TGCGCCAGCAGCGCCTCCCCCTACAATGAGCAGTTCTTC. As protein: CASSASPYNEQFF.

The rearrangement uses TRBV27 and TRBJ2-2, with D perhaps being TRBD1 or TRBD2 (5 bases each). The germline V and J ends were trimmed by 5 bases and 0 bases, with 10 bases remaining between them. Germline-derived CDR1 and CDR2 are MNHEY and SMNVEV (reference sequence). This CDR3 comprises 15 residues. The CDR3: CASSTGATNTGELFF. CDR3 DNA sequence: TGTGCCAGCAGTACCGGGGCTACGAACACCGGGGAGCTGTTTTTT.

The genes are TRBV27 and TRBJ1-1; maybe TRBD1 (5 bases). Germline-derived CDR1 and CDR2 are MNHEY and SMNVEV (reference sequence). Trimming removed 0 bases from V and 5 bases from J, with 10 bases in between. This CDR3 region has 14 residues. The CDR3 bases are TGTGCCAGCAGTTTATCTCGGGGGGGGACTGAAGCTTTCTTT. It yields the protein CASSLSRGGTEAFF.

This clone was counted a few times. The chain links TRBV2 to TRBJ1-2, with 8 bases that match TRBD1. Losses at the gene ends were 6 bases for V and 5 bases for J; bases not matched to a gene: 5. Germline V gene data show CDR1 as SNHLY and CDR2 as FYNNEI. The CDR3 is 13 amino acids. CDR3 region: CASRGDRKYGYTF. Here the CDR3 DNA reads TGTGCCAGCAGAGGGGACAGGAAATATGGCTACACCTTC.

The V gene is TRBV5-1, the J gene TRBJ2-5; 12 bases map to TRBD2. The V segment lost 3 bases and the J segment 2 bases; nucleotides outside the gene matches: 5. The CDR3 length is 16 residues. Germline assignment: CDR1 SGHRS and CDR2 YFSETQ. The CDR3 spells CASSSSLAGGQETQYF. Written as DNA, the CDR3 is TGCGCCAGCAGCTCCTCTCTAGCGGGAGGGCAAGAGACCCAGTACTTC.

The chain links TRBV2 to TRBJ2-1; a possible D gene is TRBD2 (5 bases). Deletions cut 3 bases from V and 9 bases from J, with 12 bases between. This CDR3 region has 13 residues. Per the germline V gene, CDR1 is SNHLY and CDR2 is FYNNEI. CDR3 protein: CASSDQTSAEQFF. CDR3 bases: TGTGCCAGCAGTGACCAAACTAGTGCTGAGCAGTTCTTC.